The 2 T cell receptor beta chains listed next were all sequenced from one sample in a study of T cell repertoires in cytomegalovirus infection. TCRdb analysed the reads with MiXCR anew, one entry per CDR3 protein. This table has roughly 200,000 distinct CDR3 sequences, roughly two fifths appearing once. No antigens are known for them. The sample was CD8+ T cells from cultured PBMCs, taken from culture after CMV antigen stimulation. The receptors here all came from a human donor in good health (CMV status not recorded). Some clones in this sample may be carry-over from other donors' samples.

This clonotype was observed at least ten times. This chain links TRBV7-2 with TRBJ2-7, with TRBD2 matching over 12 bases. CDR3 length equals 23 residues. Germline trimming cut 1 base from V and 3 bases from J; bases unmatched to any gene: 25. Per germline, CDR1 SGHTA and CDR2 FQGNSA. DNA for the CDR3: TGTGCCAGCAGCTTAGTCTCGCGGACTAGCGGGACATTGGCAGCCTGGCTTGGCTACGAGCAGTACTTC. Amino acids: CASSLVSRTSGTLAAWLGYEQYF.

This chain connects TRBV7-6 to TRBJ2-7; 12 bases map to TRBD1. The CDR3 length is 17 residues. V was pared by 2 bases and J by 5 bases, with 10 bases of the junction left unmatched. Germline V gene lookup returns CDR1 SGHVS and CDR2 FNYEAQ. The chain's CDR3 is CASSLTFLGTGGDEQYF. DNA of the CDR3: TGTGCCAGCAGCTTAACTTTTTTAGGGACAGGGGGCGACGAGCAGTACTTC.